This TCR beta chain emerged from a study of T-cell reconstitution after alpha-beta-depleted transplantation in children. This clonotype was counted only a few times. Germline assignment: CDR1 SGHTA and CDR2 FQGNSA. This CDR3 has 15 residues. With 1 base removed from V and 1 base from J, the gap between germline ends came to 10 bases. For TCRbeta, the library was prepared with unique molecular identifiers. TCRdb independently ran MiXCR on the PCR reads; one entry per CDR3 protein. The sample yields about 400,000 distinct CDR3 sequences, about a fifth seen once. This specimen was PBMCs from the stem cell graft donor, taken from the stem cell graft. The chain uses TRBV7-2 and TRBJ1-1; possibly TRBD1 for D (5 bases). The TCR comes from a human donor who donated a stem cell graft to a child with acute myeloid leukemia. Here the CDR3 reads CASSLESRENTEAFF. The CDR3 nucleotides read TGTGCCAGCAGCTTAGAGTCCAGGGAGAACACTGAAGCTTTCTTT.